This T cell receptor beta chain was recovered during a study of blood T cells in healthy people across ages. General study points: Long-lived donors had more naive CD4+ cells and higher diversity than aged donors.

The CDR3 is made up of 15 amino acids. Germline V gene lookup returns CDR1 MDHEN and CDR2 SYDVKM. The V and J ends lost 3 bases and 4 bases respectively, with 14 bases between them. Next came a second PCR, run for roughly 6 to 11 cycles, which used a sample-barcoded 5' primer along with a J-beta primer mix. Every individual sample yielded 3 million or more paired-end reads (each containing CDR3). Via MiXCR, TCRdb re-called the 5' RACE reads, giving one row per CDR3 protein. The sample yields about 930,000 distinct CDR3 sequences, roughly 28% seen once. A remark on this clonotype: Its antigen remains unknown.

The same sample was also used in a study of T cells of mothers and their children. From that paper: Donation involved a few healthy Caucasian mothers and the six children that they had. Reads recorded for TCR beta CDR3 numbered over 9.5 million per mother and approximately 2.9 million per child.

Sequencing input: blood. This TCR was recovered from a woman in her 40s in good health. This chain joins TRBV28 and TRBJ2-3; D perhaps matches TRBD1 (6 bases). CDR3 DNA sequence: TGTGCCAGCAGTTTTGTACAGGGTGTCGCAGATACGCAGTATTTT. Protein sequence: CASSFVQGVADTQYF. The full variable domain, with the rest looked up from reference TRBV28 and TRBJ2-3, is DVKVTQSSRYLVKRTGEKVFLECVQDMDHENMFWYRQDPGLGLRLIYFSYDVKMKEKGDIPEGYSVSREKKERFSLILESASTNQTSMYLCASSFVQGVADTQYFGPGTRLTVL.